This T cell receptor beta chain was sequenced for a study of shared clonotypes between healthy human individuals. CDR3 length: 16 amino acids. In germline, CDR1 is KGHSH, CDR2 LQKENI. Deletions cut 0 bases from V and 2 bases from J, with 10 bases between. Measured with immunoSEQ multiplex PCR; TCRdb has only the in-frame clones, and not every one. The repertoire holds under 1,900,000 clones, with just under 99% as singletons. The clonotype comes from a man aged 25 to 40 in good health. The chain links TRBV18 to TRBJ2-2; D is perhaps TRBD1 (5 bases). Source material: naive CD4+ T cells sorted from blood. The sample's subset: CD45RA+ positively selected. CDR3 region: CASSPPAGINTGELFF. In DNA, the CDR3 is TGTGCCAGCTCACCACCGGCAGGGATCAACACCGGGGAGCTGTTTTTT. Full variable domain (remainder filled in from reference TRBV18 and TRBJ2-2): NAGVMQNPRHLVRRRGQEARLRCSPMKGHSHVYWYRQLPEEGLKFMVYLQKENIIDESGMPKERFSAEFPKEGPSILRIQQVVRGDSAAYFCASSPPAGINTGELFFGEGSRLTVL.